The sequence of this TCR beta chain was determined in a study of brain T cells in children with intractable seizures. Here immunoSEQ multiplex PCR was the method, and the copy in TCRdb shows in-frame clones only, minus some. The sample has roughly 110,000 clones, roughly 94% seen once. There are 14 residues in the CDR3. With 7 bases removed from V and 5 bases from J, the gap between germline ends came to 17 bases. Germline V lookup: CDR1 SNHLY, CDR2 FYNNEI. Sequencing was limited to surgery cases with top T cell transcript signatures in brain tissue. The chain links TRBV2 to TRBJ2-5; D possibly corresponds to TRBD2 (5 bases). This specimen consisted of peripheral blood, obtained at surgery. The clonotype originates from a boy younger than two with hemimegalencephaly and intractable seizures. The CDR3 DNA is TGTGCCAGCAAGAGGGCAGAACGAGGGGAGACCCAGTACTTC. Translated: CASKRAERGETQYF.